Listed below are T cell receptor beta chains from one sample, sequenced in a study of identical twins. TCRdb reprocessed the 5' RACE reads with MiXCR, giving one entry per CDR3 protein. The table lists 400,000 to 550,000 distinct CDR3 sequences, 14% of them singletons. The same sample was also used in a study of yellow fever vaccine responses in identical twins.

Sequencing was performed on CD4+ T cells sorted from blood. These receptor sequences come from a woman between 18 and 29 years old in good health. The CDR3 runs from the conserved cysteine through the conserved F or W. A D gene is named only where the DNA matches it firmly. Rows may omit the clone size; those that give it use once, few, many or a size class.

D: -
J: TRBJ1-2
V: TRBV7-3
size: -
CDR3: CASSIYPDRPYGYTF
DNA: TGTGCCAGCAGCATTTACCCCGACAGGCCCTATGGCTACACCTTC

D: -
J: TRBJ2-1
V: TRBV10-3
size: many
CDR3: CAIKSTGYEQFF
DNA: TGTGCCATCAAATCCACAGGGTATGAGCAGTTCTTC

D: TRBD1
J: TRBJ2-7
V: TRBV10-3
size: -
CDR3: CAIIKTGTDEQYF
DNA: TGTGCCATCATCAAGACAGGGACCGACGAGCAGTACTTC

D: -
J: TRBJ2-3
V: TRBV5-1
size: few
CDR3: CASSTGHSATDTQYF
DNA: TGCGCCAGCAGCACGGGACATTCAGCCACAGATACGCAGTATTTT

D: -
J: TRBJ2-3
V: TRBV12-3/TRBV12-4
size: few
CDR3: CASSPANTDTQYF
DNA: TGTGCCAGCAGTCCGGCCAACACAGATACGCAGTATTTT

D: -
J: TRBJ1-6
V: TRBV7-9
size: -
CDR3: CASSLEVTGARSPLHF
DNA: TGTGCCAGCAGCTTAGAAGTCACGGGGGCGCGATCACCCCTCCACTTT

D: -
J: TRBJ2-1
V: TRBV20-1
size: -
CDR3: CSALPGPSPGEQFF
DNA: TGCAGTGCACTGCCAGGGCCCTCACCGGGGGAGCAGTTCTTC

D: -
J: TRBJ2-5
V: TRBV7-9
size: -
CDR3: CASSLINNGETQYF
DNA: TGTGCCAGCAGCTTAATTAATAATGGAGAGACCCAGTACTTC

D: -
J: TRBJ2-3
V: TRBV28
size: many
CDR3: CASSLSRERGDTQYF
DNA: TGTGCCAGCAGTTTATCGCGGGAACGTGGAGATACGCAGTATTTT

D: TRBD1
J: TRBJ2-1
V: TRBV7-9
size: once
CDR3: CASSPGDRVIF
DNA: TGTGCCAGCAGCCCCGGGGACAGGGTGATCTTC

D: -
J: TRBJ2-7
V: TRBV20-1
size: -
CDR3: CSASRDAIYEQYF
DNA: TGCAGTGCTAGCAGGGACGCAATCTACGAGCAGTACTTC

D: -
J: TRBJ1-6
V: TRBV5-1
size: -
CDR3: CASSLFRDSPLHF
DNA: TGCGCCAGCAGCTTGTTTAGGGATTCACCCCTCCACTTT

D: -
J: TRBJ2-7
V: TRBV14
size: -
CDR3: CASSQIRVGAYEQYF
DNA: TGTGCCAGCAGCCAGATACGGGTCGGGGCCTACGAGCAGTACTTC

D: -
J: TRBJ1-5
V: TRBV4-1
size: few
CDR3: CASSQGLNSNQPQHF
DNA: TGCGCCAGCAGCCAAGGGCTTAATAGCAATCAGCCCCAGCATTTT

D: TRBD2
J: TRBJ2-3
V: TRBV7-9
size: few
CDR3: CASSLVLSGSSDTQYF
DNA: TGTGCCAGCAGCTTAGTCCTTAGCGGGAGTTCAGATACGCAGTATTTT

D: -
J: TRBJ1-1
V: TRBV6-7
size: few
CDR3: CASSYSSRVLVAEAFF
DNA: TGTGCCAGCAGTTACTCGAGCCGGGTGCTTGTGGCTGAAGCTTTCTTT

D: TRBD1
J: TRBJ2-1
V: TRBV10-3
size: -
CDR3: CAISKDRPEQFF
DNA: TGTGCCATCAGCAAGGACAGGCCAGAGCAGTTCTTC

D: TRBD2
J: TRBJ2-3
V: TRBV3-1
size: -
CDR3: CASSYGLAGVVDTQYF
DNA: TGTGCCAGCAGTTACGGACTAGCGGGAGTAGTGGATACGCAGTATTTT

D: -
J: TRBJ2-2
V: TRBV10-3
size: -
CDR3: CAISESKTTGELFF
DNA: TGTGCCATCAGTGAGTCGAAAACCACCGGGGAGCTGTTTTTT

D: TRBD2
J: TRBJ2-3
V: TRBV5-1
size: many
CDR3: CASRLAGGIDTQYF
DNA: TGCGCCAGCAGACTAGCGGGGGGAATAGATACGCAGTATTTT

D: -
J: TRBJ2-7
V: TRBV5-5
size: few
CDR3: CASSWKNYEQYF
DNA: TGTGCCAGCAGCTGGAAAAATTACGAGCAGTACTTC

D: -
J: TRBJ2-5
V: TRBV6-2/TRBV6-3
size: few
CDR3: CASSYLDRQETQYF
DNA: TGTGCCAGCAGTTACCTGGACAGACAAGAGACCCAGTACTTC

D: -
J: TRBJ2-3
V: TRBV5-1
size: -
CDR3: CASSLGGAGADTQYF
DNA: TGCGCCAGCAGCTTGGGGGGGGCCGGTGCAGATACGCAGTATTTT

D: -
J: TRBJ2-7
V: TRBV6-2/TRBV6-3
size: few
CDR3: CASSLLRRYEQYF
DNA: TGTGCCAGCAGCCTACTCCGCAGATACGAGCAGTACTTC

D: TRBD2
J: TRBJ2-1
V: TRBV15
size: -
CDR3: CATSEETSGRWNEQFF
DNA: TGTGCCACCAGCGAAGAAACTAGCGGGAGATGGAATGAGCAGTTCTTC

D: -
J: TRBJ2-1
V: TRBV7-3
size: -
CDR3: CASSLTWEGGLPYNEQFF
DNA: TGTGCCAGCAGCTTAACTTGGGAGGGGGGGCTTCCCTACAATGAGCAGTTCTTC

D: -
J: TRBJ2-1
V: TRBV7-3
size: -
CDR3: CASSLNGQGGNEQFF
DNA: TGTGCCAGCAGCTTAAATGGCCAGGGCGGCAATGAGCAGTTCTTC

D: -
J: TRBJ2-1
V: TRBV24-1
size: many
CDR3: CATSDPGTPYNEQFF
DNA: TGTGCCACCAGTGACCCTGGAACCCCTTACAATGAGCAGTTCTTC

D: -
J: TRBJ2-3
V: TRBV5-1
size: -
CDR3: CASSLTRDTQYF
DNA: TGCGCCAGCAGCCTAACCAGAGATACGCAGTATTTT

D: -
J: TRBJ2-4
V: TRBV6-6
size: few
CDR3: CASSYTGNIQYF
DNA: TGTGCCAGCAGTTACACAGGAAACATTCAGTACTTC

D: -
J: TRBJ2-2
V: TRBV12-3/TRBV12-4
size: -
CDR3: CASSLRTVLARELFF
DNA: TGTGCCAGCAGTTTACGGACAGTTCTGGCCCGGGAGCTGTTTTTT

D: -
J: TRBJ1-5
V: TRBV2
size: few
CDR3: CASSEGAYSNQPQHF
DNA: TGTGCCAGCAGTGAAGGGGCATATAGCAATCAGCCCCAGCATTTT

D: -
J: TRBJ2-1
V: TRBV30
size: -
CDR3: CAWQNGWRSNEQFF
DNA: TGTGCCTGGCAAAATGGGTGGCGTTCTAATGAGCAGTTCTTC

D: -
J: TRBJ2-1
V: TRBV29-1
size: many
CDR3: CGGSELVPNEQFF
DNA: TGCGGCGGGTCGGAGTTGGTCCCAAATGAGCAGTTCTTC

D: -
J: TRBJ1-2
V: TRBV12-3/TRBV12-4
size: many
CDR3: CASSSTGRYGYTF
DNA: TGTGCCAGCAGCTCGACAGGCCGATATGGCTACACCTTC

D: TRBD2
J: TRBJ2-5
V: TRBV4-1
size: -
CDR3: CASSQEPAGGRVETQYF
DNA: TGCGCCAGCAGCCAAGAGCCAGCGGGGGGGCGCGTGGAGACCCAGTACTTC

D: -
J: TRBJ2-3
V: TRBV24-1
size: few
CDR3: CATSYPGGSTDTQYF
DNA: TGTGCCACCAGCTACCCAGGGGGGAGCACAGATACGCAGTATTTT

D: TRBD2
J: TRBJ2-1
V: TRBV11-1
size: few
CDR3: CASSFLPGLAGGRVYNEQFF
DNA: TGTGCCAGCAGCTTCCTACCGGGACTAGCGGGAGGTAGGGTATACAATGAGCAGTTCTTC

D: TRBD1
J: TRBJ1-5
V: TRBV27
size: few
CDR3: CASGQEPQPQHF
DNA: TGTGCCAGCGGACAGGAACCCCAGCCCCAGCATTTT

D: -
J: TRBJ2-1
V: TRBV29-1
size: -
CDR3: CSVVAHGNEQFF
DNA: TGCAGCGTTGTGGCTCACGGCAATGAGCAGTTCTTC

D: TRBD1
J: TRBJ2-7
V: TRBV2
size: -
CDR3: CASSQVRTGTGEQYF
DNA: TGTGCCAGCAGTCAAGTCCGGACAGGGACGGGGGAGCAGTACTTC

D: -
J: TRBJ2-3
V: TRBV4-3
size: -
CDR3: CASSHSPVRGVGFDTDTQYF
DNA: TGCGCCAGCAGCCACTCCCCGGTTCGCGGGGTAGGGTTCGACACAGATACGCAGTATTTT

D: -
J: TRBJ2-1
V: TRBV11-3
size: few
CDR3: CASSLQAPGNEQFF
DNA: TGTGCCAGCAGCTTACAGGCCCCGGGAAATGAGCAGTTCTTC

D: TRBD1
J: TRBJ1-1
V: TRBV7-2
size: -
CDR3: CASSSKTGGFTEAFF
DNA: TGTGCCAGCAGCTCAAAGACAGGGGGATTCACTGAAGCTTTCTTT

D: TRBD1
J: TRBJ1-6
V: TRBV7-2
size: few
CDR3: CASSLGRGESPLHF
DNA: TGTGCCAGCAGCTTGGGCAGGGGGGAATCACCCCTCCACTTT

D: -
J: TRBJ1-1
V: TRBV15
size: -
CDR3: CATRLDSGSTEAFF
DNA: TGTGCCACCAGACTCGATTCAGGTTCCACTGAAGCTTTCTTT